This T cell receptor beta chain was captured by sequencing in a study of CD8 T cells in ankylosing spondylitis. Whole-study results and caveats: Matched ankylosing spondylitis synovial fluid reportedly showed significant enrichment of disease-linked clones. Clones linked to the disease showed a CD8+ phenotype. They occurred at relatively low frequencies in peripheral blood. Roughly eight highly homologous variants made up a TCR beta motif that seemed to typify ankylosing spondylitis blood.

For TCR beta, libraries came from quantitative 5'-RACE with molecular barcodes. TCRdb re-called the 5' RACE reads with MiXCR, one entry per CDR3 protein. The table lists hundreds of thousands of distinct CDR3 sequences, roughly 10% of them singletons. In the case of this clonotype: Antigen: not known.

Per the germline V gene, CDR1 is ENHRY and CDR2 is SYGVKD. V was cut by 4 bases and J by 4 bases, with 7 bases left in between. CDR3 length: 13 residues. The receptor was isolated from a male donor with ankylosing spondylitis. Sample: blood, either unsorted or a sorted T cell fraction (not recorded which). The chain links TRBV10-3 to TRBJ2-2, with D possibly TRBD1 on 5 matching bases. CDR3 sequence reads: CAISGQSTGELFF. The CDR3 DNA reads TGTGCCATCAGTGGACAGTCCACCGGGGAGCTGTTTTTT.